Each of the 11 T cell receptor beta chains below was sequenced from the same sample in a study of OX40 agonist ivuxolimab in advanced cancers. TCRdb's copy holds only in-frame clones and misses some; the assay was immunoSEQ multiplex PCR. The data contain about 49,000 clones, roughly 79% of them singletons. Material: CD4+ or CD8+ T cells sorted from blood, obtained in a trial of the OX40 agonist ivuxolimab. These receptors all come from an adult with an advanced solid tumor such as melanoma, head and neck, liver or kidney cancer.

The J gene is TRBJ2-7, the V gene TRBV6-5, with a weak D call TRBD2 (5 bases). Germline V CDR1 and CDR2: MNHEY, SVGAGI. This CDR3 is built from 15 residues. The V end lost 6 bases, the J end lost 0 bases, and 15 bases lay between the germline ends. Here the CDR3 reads CASSQGLVYSYEQYF. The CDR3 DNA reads TGTGCCAGCAGCCAAGGACTTGTCTACTCCTACGAGCAGTACTTC.

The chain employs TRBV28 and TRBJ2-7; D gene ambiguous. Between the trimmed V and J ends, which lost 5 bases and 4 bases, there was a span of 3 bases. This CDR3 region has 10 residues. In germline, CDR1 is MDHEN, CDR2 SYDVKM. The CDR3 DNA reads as TGTGCCAGCAGTACGTACGAGCAGTACTTC. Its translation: CASSTYEQYF.

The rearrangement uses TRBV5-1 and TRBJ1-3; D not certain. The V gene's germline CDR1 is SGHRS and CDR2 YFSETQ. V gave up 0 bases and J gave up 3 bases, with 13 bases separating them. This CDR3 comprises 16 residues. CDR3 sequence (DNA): TGCGCCAGCAGCTTGGACTTGGGGTCGGGTGGAAACACCATATATTTT. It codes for CASSLDLGSGGNTIYF.

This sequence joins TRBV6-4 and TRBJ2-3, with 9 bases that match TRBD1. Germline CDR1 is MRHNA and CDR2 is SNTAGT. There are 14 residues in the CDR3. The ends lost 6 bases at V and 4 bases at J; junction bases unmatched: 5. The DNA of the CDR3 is TGTGCCAGCAGCCCCGGGACAGGGTCAGATACGCAGTATTTT. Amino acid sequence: CASSPGTGSDTQYF.

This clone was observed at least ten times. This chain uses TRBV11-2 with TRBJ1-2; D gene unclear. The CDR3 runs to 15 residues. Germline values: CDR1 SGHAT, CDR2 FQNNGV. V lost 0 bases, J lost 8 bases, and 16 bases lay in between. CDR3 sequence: CASSLDPSQRRGYTF. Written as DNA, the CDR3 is TGTGCCAGCAGCTTAGATCCCAGCCAACGACGGGGCTACACCTTC.

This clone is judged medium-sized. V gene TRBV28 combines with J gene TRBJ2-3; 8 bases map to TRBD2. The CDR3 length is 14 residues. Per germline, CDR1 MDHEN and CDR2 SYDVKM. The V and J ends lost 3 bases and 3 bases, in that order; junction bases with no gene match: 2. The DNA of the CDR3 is TGTGCCAGCAGTTTTTTAGCGGGAACAGATACGCAGTATTTT. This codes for CASSFLAGTDTQYF.

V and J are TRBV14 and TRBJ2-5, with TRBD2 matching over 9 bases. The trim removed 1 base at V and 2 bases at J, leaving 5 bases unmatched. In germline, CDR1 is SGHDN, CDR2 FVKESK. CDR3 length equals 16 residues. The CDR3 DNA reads TGTGCCAGCAGCCAAGCCAGTCTAGCGGGGCAAGAGACCCAGTACTTC. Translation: CASSQASLAGQETQYF.

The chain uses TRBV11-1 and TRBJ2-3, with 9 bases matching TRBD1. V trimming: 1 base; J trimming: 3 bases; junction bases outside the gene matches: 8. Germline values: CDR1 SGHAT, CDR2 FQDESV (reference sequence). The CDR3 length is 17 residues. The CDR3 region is CASSLGPGQGFTDTQYF. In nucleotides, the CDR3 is TGTGCCAGCAGCTTAGGCCCGGGACAGGGTTTTACAGATACGCAGTATTTT.

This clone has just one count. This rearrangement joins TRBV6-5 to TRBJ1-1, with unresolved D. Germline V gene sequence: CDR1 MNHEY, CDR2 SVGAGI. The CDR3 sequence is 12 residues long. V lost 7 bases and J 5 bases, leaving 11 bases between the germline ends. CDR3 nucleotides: TGTGCCAGCACCGAAGGAGGGACTGAAGCTTTCTTT. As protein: CASTEGGTEAFF.

Here the CDR3 reads CASQGNTEAFF. The CDR3 bases are TGTGCCAGCCAGGGCAACACTGAAGCTTTCTTT. V and J are TRBV6-5 and TRBJ1-1; possibly TRBD1 for D (5 bases). This CDR3 spans 11 amino acids. V was shortened by 8 bases and J by 2 bases, with 6 bases between the two germline ends. Germline CDR1 and CDR2: MNHEY and SVGAGI.

CDR3 loop: CASSLSGSAGSQMFF. The CDR3 DNA is TGTGCCAGCAGTTTATCAGGCAGTGCCGGTTCGCAAATGTTCTTC. The chain recombines TRBV27 with TRBJ2-1, with D unclear. Germline V lookup: CDR1 MNHEY, CDR2 SMNVEV (reference sequence). The CDR3 runs 15 residues. Trimming shortened V by 0 bases and J by 15 bases, and 21 bases separated the two germline ends.